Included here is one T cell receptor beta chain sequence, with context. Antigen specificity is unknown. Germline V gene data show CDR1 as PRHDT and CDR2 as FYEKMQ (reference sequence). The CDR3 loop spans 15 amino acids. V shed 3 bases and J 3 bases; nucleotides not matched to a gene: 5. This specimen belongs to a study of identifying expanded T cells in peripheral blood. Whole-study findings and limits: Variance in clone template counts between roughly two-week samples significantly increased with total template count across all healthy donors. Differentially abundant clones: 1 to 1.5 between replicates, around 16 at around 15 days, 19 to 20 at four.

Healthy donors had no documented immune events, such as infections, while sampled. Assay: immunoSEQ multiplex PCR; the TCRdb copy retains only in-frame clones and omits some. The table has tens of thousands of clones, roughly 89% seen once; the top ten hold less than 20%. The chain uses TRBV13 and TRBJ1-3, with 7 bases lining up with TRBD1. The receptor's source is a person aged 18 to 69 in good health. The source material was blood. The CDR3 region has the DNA TGTGCCAGCAGCTTGCAAGGGGGCTTTGGAAACACCATATATTTT. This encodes CASSLQGGFGNTIYF. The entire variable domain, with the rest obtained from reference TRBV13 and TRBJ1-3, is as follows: AAGVIQSPRHLIKEKRETATLKCYPIPRHDTVYWYQQGPGQDPQFLISFYEKMQSDKGSIPDRFSAQQFSDYHSELNMSSLELGDSALYFCASSLQGGFGNTIYFGEGSWLTVV.